Below are 28 T cell receptor beta chains sequenced from a single sample in a study of cytomegalovirus exposure and HLA in healthy donors. The PCR used 60 Vbeta and 13 Jbeta primers. Profiled with immunoSEQ multiplex PCR; TCRdb holds only in-frame clones, not every one. Of some 98,000 clones in the sample, roughly 10% were seen once. Sequencing was done on a sample of PBMCs. The receptors were gathered from a man in his fifties or sixties in good health and CMV-seropositive.

This clone was recorded a few times. The genes are TRBV27 and TRBJ2-7, with 7 bases aligning to TRBD1. Trimming removed 1 base from V and 3 bases from J; junction bases left unmatched: 3. CDR3 length: 14 residues. Germline V gene sequence: CDR1 MNHEY, CDR2 SMNVEV (reference sequence). The CDR3 sequence is CASSLFGTDYEQYF. CDR3 in DNA: TGTGCCAGCAGTTTATTTGGGACAGACTACGAGCAGTACTTC.

The table lists this clone with a few counts. V is TRBV6-6 and J is TRBJ2-1, with TRBD1 as a possible D gene (5 bases). The CDR3 sequence is 14 residues long. V was clipped by 8 bases and J by 7 bases, with 18 bases between them. Germline V gene data show CDR1 as MNHNY and CDR2 as SVGAGI (reference sequence). The CDR3 coding sequence is TGTGCCAGCGGTTCAAGGGGCAGTTTGAATGAGCAGTTCTTC. This sequence encodes CASGSRGSLNEQFF.

The genes are TRBV28 and TRBJ2-7; 7 nucleotides agree with TRBD1. The V gene end was trimmed by 5 bases and the J gene end by 2 bases; junction bases not matched to a gene: 6. The germline gives CDR1 MDHEN, CDR2 SYDVKM. The CDR3 contains 14 residues. The CDR3 is CASSRRDRAYEQYF. CDR3 DNA: TGTGCCAGCAGTCGACGGGACAGAGCCTACGAGCAGTACTTC.

This clone showed up just a few times. V usage is TRBV28 and J usage is TRBJ1-5; tentative D call: TRBD1 (6 bases). The CDR3 runs 13 residues. V was shortened by 8 bases and J by 6 bases, with 14 bases between the two germline ends. CDR1 MDHEN and CDR2 SYDVKM come from the germline V gene. CDR3 in DNA: TGTGCCAGCTGGACAGACAATGGTCAGCCCCAGCATTTT. This translates into CASWTDNGQPQHF.

The chain carries TRBV19 and TRBJ1-5, with unresolved D. Germline V gene sequence: CDR1 LNHDA, CDR2 SQIVND (reference sequence). V was cut by 11 bases and J by 3 bases, with 14 bases left in between. This CDR3 spans 13 amino acids. The CDR3 here is CASGPNNNQPQHF. The CDR3 bases are TGTGCCTCAGGCCCTAACAACAATCAGCCCCAGCATTTT.

This clone occurred many times. Additional DNA sequences in this sample encode the identical CDR3. The V call is TRBV14, the J call TRBJ2-7, with 14 bases lining up with TRBD2. Trimming cost V 2 bases and J 0 bases; bases outside gene matches: 9. CDR3 size: 19 residues. Germline-derived CDR1 and CDR2 are SGHDN and FVKESK. CDR3 protein: CASSQTATSGRASSYEQYF. The CDR3 coding sequence is TGTGCCAGCAGCCAAACTGCGACTAGCGGGAGGGCCAGCTCCTACGAGCAGTACTTC.

This clone appeared a few times. The chain employs TRBV19 and TRBJ2-3, with 13 bases aligning to TRBD2. J lost 1 base, V lost 3 bases, and 7 bases had no gene match. CDR1 and CDR2 (germline): LNHDA, SQIVND (reference sequence). The CDR3 sequence is 18 residues long. Here the CDR3 reads CASSIRRLAGGGTDTQYF. The CDR3 DNA is TGTGCCAGTAGTATTCGGCGACTAGCGGGAGGAGGCACAGATACGCAGTATTTT.

This clone came up a few times. The CDR3 sequence: CASSKGQGRHEQYF. CDR3 sequence (DNA): TGTGCCAGCAGCAAAGGACAGGGGAGGCACGAGCAGTACTTC. V is TRBV21-1 and J is TRBJ2-7; no DNA check was done on the table's D call, TRBD1. TRBV21-1 is an annotated pseudogene. CDR3 length: 14 amino acids.

This clone was recorded a few times. J is TRBJ2-2 and V is TRBV9, with TRBD2 identical over 7 bases. Unmatched junction bases numbered 5, after V lost 1 base and J lost 2 bases. This CDR3 is built from 16 residues. The germline V gene encodes CDR1 SGDLS and CDR2 YYNGEE. CDR3 in amino acids: CASSVIGRTNTGELFF. The DNA for the CDR3 is TGTGCCAGCAGCGTAATCGGGAGGACCAACACCGGGGAGCTGTTTTTT.

This clone came up many times. The chain couples TRBV2 to TRBJ1-3, with D possibly TRBD1 on 5 matching bases. Germline CDR1 reads SNHLY; CDR2 reads FYNNEI. Trimming removed 3 bases at V and 0 bases at J, with 9 bases between. CDR3 size: 15 residues. CDR3 residues: CASSDPRDSGNTIYF. In nucleotides, the CDR3 is TGTGCCAGCAGTGACCCCAGGGACTCTGGAAACACCATATATTTT.

The chain links TRBV6-5 to TRBJ1-5, with D hard to call. Per the germline V gene, CDR1 is MNHEY and CDR2 is SVGAGI. Between the trimmed V and J ends, which lost 6 bases and 2 bases, there was a span of 8 bases. The CDR3 runs 13 residues. CDR3 nucleotide sequence: TGTGCCAGCAGAAGAAGAGGCAATCAGCCCCAGCATTTT. Translation gives CASRRRGNQPQHF.

There are a few counts of this clone. The chain carries TRBV11-2 and TRBJ2-2; unclear D gene. The length of the CDR3 is 12 residues. From germline, CDR1 is SGHAT and CDR2 FQNNGV. With 6 bases removed from V and 6 bases from J, the gap between germline ends came to 8 bases. This CDR3 reads CASSLPPGELFF. The CDR3 coding sequence is TGTGCCAGCAGTCTTCCCCCCGGGGAGCTGTTTTTT.

The V call is TRBV7-2, the J call TRBJ2-7; no clear D gene. Germline assignment: CDR1 SGHTA and CDR2 FQGNSA. This CDR3 has 14 amino acids. Trimming removed 5 bases from V and 0 bases from J, with 11 bases in between. The CDR3 loop reads CASSPPAVSYEQYF. The CDR3 bases are TGTGCCAGCAGCCCCCCTGCGGTCTCCTACGAGCAGTACTTC.

This clone was observed a few times. The chain links TRBV7-3 to TRBJ2-1, with 12 bases lining up with TRBD2. Trimming removed 4 bases from V and 8 bases from J; junction bases left unmatched: 9. The CDR3 is 16 residues long. The germline V gene has CDR1 SGHTA and CDR2 FQGTGA. The chain's CDR3 is CASSSLTSGSFDEQFF. The DNA of the CDR3 is TGTGCCAGCAGCTCCCTGACTAGCGGGAGTTTCGATGAGCAGTTCTTC.

The V call is TRBV5-4, the J call TRBJ2-2; D may be TRBD2 (5 bases). V shed 3 bases and J shed 3 bases, with 15 bases lying between them. The germline V gene encodes CDR1 SGHNT and CDR2 YYREEE (reference sequence). The CDR3 has 16 amino acids. CDR3 DNA: TGTGCCAGCAGCTCGGGGTGGGGTGAGGACACCGGGGAGCTGTTTTTT. It yields the protein CASSSGWGEDTGELFF.

This clone was found a few times. The rearrangement links TRBV29-1 to TRBJ1-4; D gene unclear. The ends were cut back, 6 bases at V and 0 bases at J, with 8 bases in the middle. Looked up from germline, CDR1 is SQVTM and CDR2 is ANQGSEA. This CDR3 contains 13 residues. The CDR3 DNA follows: TGCAGCGTCCGGGAAACAACTAATGAAAAACTGTTTTTT. As protein: CSVRETTNEKLFF.

The genes are TRBV2 and TRBJ1-2, with 9 bases that match TRBD1. CDR1 SNHLY and CDR2 FYNNEI come from the germline V gene. The V and J ends lost 8 bases and 0 bases, in that order; junction bases with no gene match: 7. The CDR3 is made up of 15 amino acids. The CDR3 loop reads CASPTGGAANYGYTF. The CDR3 DNA follows: TGTGCCAGCCCCACAGGGGGCGCCGCTAACTATGGCTACACCTTC.

The genes are TRBV4-3 and TRBJ2-5; D gene uncertain. CDR1 is LGHNA, CDR2 YSLEER, per germline. Between the trimmed V and J ends, which lost 1 base and 4 bases, there was a span of 13 bases. The CDR3 runs 15 residues. CDR3 loop: CASSQVTGLPETQYF. Written as DNA, the CDR3 is TGCGCCAGCAGCCAAGTGACGGGTCTACCAGAGACCCAGTACTTC.

In the case of this clone: Germline and junction disagree at one end, which may indicate a read error. The chain employs TRBV7-7 and TRBJ2-5; D is possibly TRBD2 (7 bases). CDR1 is SSHAT and CDR2 is FNYEAQ in the germline V gene (reference sequence). This CDR3 spans 15 amino acids. The CDR3 loop is CASSLEGGYGETQYF. The CDR3 DNA sequence: TGTGCTAGCAGCTTAGAGGGGGGGTATGGAGAGACCCAGTACTTC. The variable domain in full, with the rest retrieved from reference TRBV7-7 and TRBJ2-5, is GAGVSQSPRYKVTKRGQDVTLRCDPISSHATLYWYQQALGQGPEFLTYFNYEAQPDKSGLPSDRFSAERPEGSISTLTIQRTEQRDSAMYRCASSLEGGYGETQYFGPGTRLLVL.

This clone was picked up a small number of times. The chain employs TRBV7-8 and TRBJ2-7; weak D call: TRBD1 (5 bases). This CDR3 has 14 residues. From germline, CDR1 is SGHVS and CDR2 FQNEAQ. The V and J ends lost 2 bases and 3 bases respectively, with 11 bases between them. CDR3 sequence reads: CASSLRQGSYEQYF. The CDR3, as DNA: TGTGCCAGCAGCTTACGTCAGGGCAGCTACGAGCAGTACTTC.

This clone has just a few counts. The gene calls are TRBV4-1 and TRBJ2-6, with 8 bases identical to TRBD2. V lost 0 bases to trimming and J lost 0 bases; unmatched junction nucleotides: 10. The CDR3 is 20 amino acids. Per germline, CDR1 MGHRA and CDR2 YSYEKL. The CDR3 spells CASSQDPYSGVSSGANVLTF. CDR3 in DNA: TGCGCCAGCAGCCAAGATCCCTATAGCGGGGTAAGCTCTGGGGCCAACGTCCTGACTTTC.

This clone was counted a few times. The chain is built from TRBV2 and TRBJ1-5; D uncertain. Germline CDR1 reads SNHLY; CDR2 reads FYNNEI. The CDR3 length is 14 residues. With 6 bases removed from V and 5 bases from J, the gap between germline ends came to 14 bases. DNA of the CDR3: TGTGCCAGCAGCGAAAGAACTAACCATCAGCCCCAGCATTTT. Its protein is CASSERTNHQPQHF.

This clone was observed a few times. V usage is TRBV7-2 and J usage is TRBJ2-7; 11 bases fit TRBD1. The V segment lost 6 bases and the J segment 3 bases; nucleotides outside the gene matches: 4. This CDR3 spans 14 amino acids. CDR1 is SGHTA and CDR2 is FQGNSA in the germline V gene. CDR3 protein: CASRGQGAVYEQYF. In DNA form, the CDR3 reads TGTGCCAGCAGAGGACAGGGGGCAGTCTACGAGCAGTACTTC.

Only a few counts were recorded for this clone. This chain uses TRBV6-1 with TRBJ2-7; D is unresolved. With 4 bases removed from V and 3 bases from J, the gap between germline ends came to 10 bases. Germline V CDR1 and CDR2: MNHNS, SASEGT. This CDR3 contains 13 residues. The CDR3 reads CASSARSSYEQYF. Here the CDR3 DNA reads TGTGCCAGCAGTGCCAGGTCCAGCTACGAGCAGTACTTC.

This chain joins TRBV10-3 and TRBJ2-7, with D perhaps matching TRBD1 (6 bases). The CDR3 extends over 13 amino acids. Germline values: CDR1 ENHRY, CDR2 SYGVKD. Trimming cost V 7 bases and J 7 bases, with 17 bases left between them. Here the CDR3 DNA reads TGTGCCATCACGGGGAGCACAGGGCGGGAGCAGTACTTC. Protein sequence: CAITGSTGREQYF.

The rearrangement uses TRBV15 and TRBJ2-2, with 10 bases aligning to TRBD2. This CDR3 region has 18 residues. Germline V gene sequence: CDR1 LNHNV, CDR2 YYDKDF (reference sequence). V lost 1 base to trimming and J lost 5 bases; unmatched junction nucleotides: 10. The CDR3 DNA sequence: TGTGCCACCAGCAGAGGACAGGCTAGCGGGAGCGGAACCGGGGAGCTGTTTTTT. This sequence encodes CATSRGQASGSGTGELFF.

In DNA, the CDR3 is TGTGCCAGCAGTCCTACTAGCGGTTCCTACAATGAGCAGTTCTTC. Amino acid sequence: CASSPTSGSYNEQFF. The V gene is TRBV6-1, the J gene TRBJ2-1, with TRBD2 matching over 8 bases. The J segment lost 1 base and the V segment lost 5 bases, leaving 4 bases of the junction unmatched. The CDR3 contains 15 residues. Germline V gives CDR1 MNHNS, CDR2 SASEGT.

DNA of the CDR3: TGTGCCAGCAGGCGACAGGAAAAACTGTTTTTT. This sequence encodes CASRRQEKLFF. V and J are TRBV6-6 and TRBJ1-4; possible D gene TRBD1, 5 bases. V was clipped by 6 bases and J by 8 bases, with 7 bases between them. Germline V gene lookup returns CDR1 MNHNY and CDR2 SVGAGI (reference sequence). The CDR3 is 11 residues long.